The rows below give T cell receptor beta chains drawn from one sample of a study of blood T cell repertoires in COVID-19. TCRdb's table, derived via immunoSEQ multiplex PCR, lists solely in-frame clones and lacks some. The repertoire holds approximately 130,000 clones, with 88% as singletons. The sample taken for sequencing was peripheral blood. Receptor source: a human donor in a cohort sampled during active COVID-19. CDR3s include the opening cysteine and the closing phenylalanine or tryptophan. D genes are given only for firm matches. Clone sizes are given selectively: once, few, many, or a class where the clone is expanded.

j_call v_call d_call clone_size cdr3_aa cdr3_nt
TRBJ2-2 TRBV7-7 TRBD2 . CASSSTGTSLTGELFF TGTGCTAGCAGCTCTACTGGGACTAGCTTGACCGGGGAGCTGTTTTTT
TRBJ2-7 TRBV5-6 TRBD2 once CASSWGLASYEQYF TGTGCCAGCAGCTGGGGACTAGCGTCCTACGAGCAGTACTTC
TRBJ2-7 TRBV2 TRBD1 . CASNSGGYEQYF TGTGCCAGCAATTCAGGGGGCTACGAGCAGTACTTC
TRBJ2-2 TRBV2 . few CASRGLPGGTGELFF TGTGCCAGCAGGGGACTCCCGGGCGGGACCGGGGAGCTGTTTTTT
TRBJ2-1 TRBV6-1 . . CASSELGGSYNEQFF TGTGCCAGCAGTGAATTAGGGGGCTCCTACAATGAGCAGTTCTTC
TRBJ2-7 TRBV7-7 . . CASSPNRVRYHTYEQYF TGTGCTAGCAGCCCCAACAGGGTTCGTTACCACACCTACGAGCAGTACTTC
TRBJ2-7 TRBV19 TRBD1 . CASRVTGDSANYEQYF TGTGCCAGTAGGGTCACAGGGGATAGCGCTAACTACGAGCAGTACTTC
TRBJ1-4 TRBV15 . . CATSREPGTQLFF TGTGCCACCAGCAGAGAACCCGGGACACAACTGTTTTTT
TRBJ1-3 TRBV3-1/TRBV3-2 TRBD1 . CASSPRTGRTNTIYF TGTGCCAGCAGCCCGCGGACAGGTAGAACAAACACCATATATTTT
TRBJ2-1 TRBV5-1 . . CASSPLGQGIGYNEQFF TGCGCCAGCAGCCCGCTGGGGCAGGGGATAGGGTACAATGAGCAGTTCTTC
TRBJ2-3 TRBV6-5 TRBD1 . CASSYRDRGTDTQYF TGTGCCAGCAGTTACCGGGACAGGGGAACAGATACGCAGTATTTT
TRBJ1-1 TRBV5-1 . . CASRNQGDHTEAFF TGCGCCAGCAGGAACCAAGGGGATCACACTGAAGCTTTCTTT
TRBJ2-3 TRBV7-2 TRBD2 . CASSSTSGHTDTQYF TGTGCCAGCAGCTCTACTAGCGGGCACACAGATACGCAGTATTTT
TRBJ1-3 TRBV19 . few CASIPASSGNTIYF TGTGCCAGTATCCCAGCGAGCTCTGGAAACACCATATATTTT
TRBJ2-4 TRBV29-1 . . CSAKTENIQYF TGCAGCGCCAAGACAGAAAACATTCAGTACTTC
TRBJ2-2 TRBV9 . . CASSPLGQRAELFF TGTGCCAGCAGCCCCCTAGGACAGCGAGCGGAGCTGTTTTTT
TRBJ2-7 TRBV10-1 TRBD2 . CASSEGRESHEQYF TGCGCCAGCAGTGAGGGGCGGGAGTCTCACGAGCAGTACTTC
TRBJ1-2 TRBV7-2 TRBD1 . CASSPRQGANYGYTF TGTGCCAGCAGCCCTCGACAGGGAGCTAACTATGGCTACACCTTC
TRBJ2-7 TRBV2 . . CASSEYVALYEQYF TGTGCCAGCAGTGAATACGTGGCCCTCTACGAGCAGTACTTC
TRBJ1-1 TRBV3-1/TRBV3-2 . . CASTPRGLNTEAFF TGTGCCAGCACCCCCAGGGGTTTGAACACTGAAGCTTTCTTT
TRBJ2-2 TRBV7-7 . . CASRRDRNTGELFF TGTGCTAGCAGGAGGGACAGAAACACCGGGGAGCTGTTTTTT
TRBJ1-6 TRBV6-7 TRBD1 . CASSDRDRGPYYNSPLHF TGTGCCAGCAGTGACCGGGACAGGGGGCCCTACTATAATTCACCCCTCCACTTT
TRBJ2-5 TRBV5-1 TRBD2 once CASSLVTSGTKTQYF TGCGCCAGCAGCTTGGTAACTAGCGGGACGAAGACCCAGTACTTC
TRBJ2-3 TRBV4-1 TRBD2 . CASSPTSGGQFTDTQYF TGCGCCAGCAGCCCGACTAGCGGGGGCCAATTCACAGATACGCAGTATTTT
TRBJ2-1 TRBV19 TRBD2 . CASSTRARGGYNEQFF TGTGCCAGTAGTACTCGAGCACGGGGGGGATACAATGAGCAGTTCTTC
TRBJ2-5 TRBV11-2 . . CASSSYSGPGRETQYF TGTGCCAGCAGCTCTTACAGCGGACCAGGACGAGAGACCCAGTACTTC
TRBJ2-5 TRBV5-1 . . CASSFGVEETQYF TGCGCCAGCAGCTTCGGCGTGGAGGAGACCCAGTACTTC
TRBJ1-1 TRBV20-1 TRBD1 . CSASRGEEAFF TGCAGTGCTTCCAGGGGGGAGGAAGCTTTCTTT
TRBJ1-2 TRBV13 TRBD1 . CASSPMTGANYGYTF TGTGCCAGCAGCCCGATGACAGGGGCCAACTATGGCTACACCTTC
TRBJ1-6 TRBV7-9 . few CASSSNGNSPLHF TGTGCCAGCAGCTCCAACGGTAATTCACCCCTCCACTTT
TRBJ2-3 TRBV6-4 TRBD2 . CASSQRGDTDTQYF TGTGCCAGCAGTCAGCGGGGGGACACAGATACGCAGTATTTT
TRBJ1-1 TRBV6-6 . once CASSSVGGDITEAFF TGTGCCAGCAGCTCCGTGGGGGGGGATATTACTGAAGCTTTCTTT
TRBJ2-7 TRBV4-1 TRBD1 . CASSRDRGNWF TGCGCCAGCAGCCGAGACAGGGGAAATTGGTTC
TRBJ2-7 TRBV7-5 . once CARSSTILLRFSEQYF TGTGCCAGAAGCTCTACGATCCTTCTCCGTTTCTCTGAGCAGTACTTC
TRBJ2-5 TRBV27 . . CASSPPPGGTQYF TGTGCCAGCAGTCCCCCCCCGGGTGGGACCCAGTACTTC
TRBJ1-2 TRBV7-2 TRBD1 . CASSSDRSMFGGYTF TGTGCCAGCAGCTCGGACAGGTCCATGTTTGGGGGATACACCTTC
TRBJ2-2 TRBV20-1 . . CSASGGGSIDTGELFF TGCAGTGCTAGTGGGGGCGGGAGTATCGACACCGGGGAGCTGTTTTTT
TRBJ1-4 TRBV5-5 . . CASSPTSRKLFF TGTGCCAGCAGCCCCACCAGCAGGAAACTGTTTTTT
TRBJ1-2 TRBV5-1 TRBD1 . CASSPKQGAGYTF TGCGCCAGCAGCCCGAAACAGGGGGCTGGCTACACCTTC
TRBJ2-7 TRBV19 TRBD2 once CASSRAQTSGGTYEQYF TGTGCCAGTAGTAGAGCGCAGACTAGCGGGGGCACCTACGAGCAGTACTTC
TRBJ2-3 TRBV27 . . CASRRGGAYTDTQYF TGTGCCAGCAGAAGGGGGGGTGCCTACACAGATACGCAGTATTTT
TRBJ2-3 TRBV6-5 TRBD2 . CASSSLLAGTDTQYF TGTGCCAGCAGTTCCCTTCTAGCGGGCACAGATACGCAGTATTTT
TRBJ2-4 TRBV28 . . CASSFRGNIQYF TGTGCCAGCAGTTTCCGGGGGAACATTCAGTACTTC
TRBJ1-2 TRBV28 . . CASTPAEWGAGFRTF TGTGCCAGCACCCCCGCGGAATGGGGCGCAGGTTTTCGGACCTTC
TRBJ2-3 TRBV6-1 TRBD2 . CASSEATSGTDTQYF TGTGCCAGCAGTGAAGCGACTAGCGGCACAGATACGCAGTATTTT
TRBJ2-3 TRBV2 TRBD2 . CASSGMERGSTDTQYF TGTGCCAGCAGTGGGATGGAGCGGGGAAGCACAGATACGCAGTATTTT
TRBJ2-7 TRBV5-4 TRBD2 . CASTLLRSGRSYEQYF TGTGCCAGCACCTTACTGCGTAGCGGGAGGTCCTACGAGCAGTACTTC
TRBJ2-7 TRBV19 TRBD1 . CASRKGQGGTYEQYF TGTGCCAGTAGAAAGGGACAGGGGGGCACCTACGAGCAGTACTTC
TRBJ2-7 TRBV12-3/TRBV12-4 TRBD2 once CASSLRTSGVQYF TGTGCCAGCAGTTTAAGGACTAGCGGGGTCCAGTACTTC
TRBJ1-2 TRBV5-5 TRBD1 . CASSIDRASLYGYTF TGTGCCAGCAGCATCGACAGGGCGTCACTCTATGGCTACACCTTC
TRBJ2-1 TRBV2 TRBD2 . CASSGPSGVTSYNEQFF TGTGCCAGCTCTGGTCCTAGCGGGGTGACGTCCTACAATGAGCAGTTCTTC
TRBJ2-3 TRBV7-9 . few CASSLSEVDTQYF TGTGCCAGCAGCTTAAGTGAGGTAGATACGCAGTATTTT
TRBJ1-3 TRBV5-1 TRBD1 once CASSLVGQGTGNTIYF TGCGCCAGCAGCTTGGTGGGACAGGGGACTGGAAACACCATATATTTT
TRBJ2-1 TRBV2 . . CASRVPGEMDNEQFF TGTGCCAGCAGGGTCCCAGGGGAGATGGACAATGAGCAGTTCTTC
TRBJ2-4 TRBV28 . . CASSLRSSAKNIQYF TGTGCCAGCAGTCTGAGGAGCTCAGCCAAAAACATTCAGTACTTC
TRBJ1-2 TRBV5-1 . . CASSLVGPGYGYTF TGCGCCAGCAGCTTAGTCGGCCCGGGCTATGGCTACACCTTC
TRBJ2-5 TRBV19 . . CASSIFSTGRQETQYF TGTGCCAGTAGTATATTCTCCACGGGGAGGCAAGAGACCCAGTACTTC